What follows describes a single T cell receptor beta chain. Antigen unknown. All donors were healthy Caucasians. This sample was included in a study of identical twins. Study findings and constraints: Abundant beta clonotypes from cord blood bore fewer insertions; memory repertoires lacked this pattern.

cDNA carried unique molecular identifiers, and a universal primer site was added by template switching. TCRdb itself ran the 5' RACE reads through MiXCR, one entry per CDR3 protein. Here the sample spans approximately 500,000 distinct CDR3 sequences, 24% being singletons. The V gene's germline CDR1 is LGHNA and CDR2 YSLEER. Between the trimmed V and J ends, which lost 0 bases and 0 bases, there was a span of 9 bases. The CDR3 sequence is 15 residues long. A further study also used this sample, focusing on T cells expressing NK-cell markers. That report notes: Of CD8+ T cells, about 1.0-8% belonged to dominant NKG2C+ clonotypes in roughly 6 donors.

The V and J genes are TRBV4-3 and TRBJ2-7; either TRBD1 or TRBD2 may supply D (5 bases each). Sequencing was carried out using CD4+ T cells sorted from blood. The sequence came from a young woman in good health. The CDR3 region has the DNA TGCGCCAGCAGCCAAGAGTGGGGGTTCTCCTACGAGCAGTACTTC. Encoded protein: CASSQEWGFSYEQYF.